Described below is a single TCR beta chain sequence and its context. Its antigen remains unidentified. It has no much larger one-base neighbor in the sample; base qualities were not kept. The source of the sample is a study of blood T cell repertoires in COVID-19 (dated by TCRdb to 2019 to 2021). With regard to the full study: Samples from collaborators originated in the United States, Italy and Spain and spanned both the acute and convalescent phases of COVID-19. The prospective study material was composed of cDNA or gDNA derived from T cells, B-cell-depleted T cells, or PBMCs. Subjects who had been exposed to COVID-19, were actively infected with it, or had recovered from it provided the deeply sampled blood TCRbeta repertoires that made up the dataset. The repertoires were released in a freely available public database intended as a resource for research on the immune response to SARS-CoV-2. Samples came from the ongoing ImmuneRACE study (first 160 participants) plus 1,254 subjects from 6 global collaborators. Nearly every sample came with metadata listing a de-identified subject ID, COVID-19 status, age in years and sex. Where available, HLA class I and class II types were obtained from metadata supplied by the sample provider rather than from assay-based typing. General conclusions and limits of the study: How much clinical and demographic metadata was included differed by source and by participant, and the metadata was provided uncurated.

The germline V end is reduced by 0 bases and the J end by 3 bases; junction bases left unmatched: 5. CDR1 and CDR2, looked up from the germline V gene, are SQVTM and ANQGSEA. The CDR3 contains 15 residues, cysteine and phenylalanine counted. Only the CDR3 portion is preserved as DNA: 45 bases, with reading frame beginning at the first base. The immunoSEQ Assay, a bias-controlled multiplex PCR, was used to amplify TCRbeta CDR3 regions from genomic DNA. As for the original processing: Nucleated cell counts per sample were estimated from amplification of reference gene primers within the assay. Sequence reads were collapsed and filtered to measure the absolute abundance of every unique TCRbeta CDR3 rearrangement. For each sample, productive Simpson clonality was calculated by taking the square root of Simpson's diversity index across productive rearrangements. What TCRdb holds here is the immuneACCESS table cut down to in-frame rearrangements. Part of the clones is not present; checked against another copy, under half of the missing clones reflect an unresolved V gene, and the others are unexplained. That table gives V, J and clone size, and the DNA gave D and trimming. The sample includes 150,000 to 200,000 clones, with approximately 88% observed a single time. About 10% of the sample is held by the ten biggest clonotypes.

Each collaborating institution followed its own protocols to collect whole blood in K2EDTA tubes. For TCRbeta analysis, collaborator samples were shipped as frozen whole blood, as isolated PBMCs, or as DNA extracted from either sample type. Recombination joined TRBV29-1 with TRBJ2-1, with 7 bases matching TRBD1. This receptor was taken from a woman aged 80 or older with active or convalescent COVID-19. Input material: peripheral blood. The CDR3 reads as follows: CSVEDKTGFYNEQFF. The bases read TGCAGCGTTGAAGATAAGACAGGGTTCTACAATGAGCAGTTCTTC.